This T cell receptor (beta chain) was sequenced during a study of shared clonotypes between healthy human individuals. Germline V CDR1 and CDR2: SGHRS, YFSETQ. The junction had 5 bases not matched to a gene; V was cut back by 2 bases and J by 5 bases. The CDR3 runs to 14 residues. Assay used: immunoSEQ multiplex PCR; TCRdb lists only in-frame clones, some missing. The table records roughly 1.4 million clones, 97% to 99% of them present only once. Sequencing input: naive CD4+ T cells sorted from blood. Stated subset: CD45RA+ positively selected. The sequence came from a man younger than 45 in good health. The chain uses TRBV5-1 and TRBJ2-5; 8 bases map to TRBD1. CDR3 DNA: TGCGCCAGCAGCTTTCAGGGGGCTGGTGAGACCCAGTACTTC. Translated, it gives CASSFQGAGETQYF.